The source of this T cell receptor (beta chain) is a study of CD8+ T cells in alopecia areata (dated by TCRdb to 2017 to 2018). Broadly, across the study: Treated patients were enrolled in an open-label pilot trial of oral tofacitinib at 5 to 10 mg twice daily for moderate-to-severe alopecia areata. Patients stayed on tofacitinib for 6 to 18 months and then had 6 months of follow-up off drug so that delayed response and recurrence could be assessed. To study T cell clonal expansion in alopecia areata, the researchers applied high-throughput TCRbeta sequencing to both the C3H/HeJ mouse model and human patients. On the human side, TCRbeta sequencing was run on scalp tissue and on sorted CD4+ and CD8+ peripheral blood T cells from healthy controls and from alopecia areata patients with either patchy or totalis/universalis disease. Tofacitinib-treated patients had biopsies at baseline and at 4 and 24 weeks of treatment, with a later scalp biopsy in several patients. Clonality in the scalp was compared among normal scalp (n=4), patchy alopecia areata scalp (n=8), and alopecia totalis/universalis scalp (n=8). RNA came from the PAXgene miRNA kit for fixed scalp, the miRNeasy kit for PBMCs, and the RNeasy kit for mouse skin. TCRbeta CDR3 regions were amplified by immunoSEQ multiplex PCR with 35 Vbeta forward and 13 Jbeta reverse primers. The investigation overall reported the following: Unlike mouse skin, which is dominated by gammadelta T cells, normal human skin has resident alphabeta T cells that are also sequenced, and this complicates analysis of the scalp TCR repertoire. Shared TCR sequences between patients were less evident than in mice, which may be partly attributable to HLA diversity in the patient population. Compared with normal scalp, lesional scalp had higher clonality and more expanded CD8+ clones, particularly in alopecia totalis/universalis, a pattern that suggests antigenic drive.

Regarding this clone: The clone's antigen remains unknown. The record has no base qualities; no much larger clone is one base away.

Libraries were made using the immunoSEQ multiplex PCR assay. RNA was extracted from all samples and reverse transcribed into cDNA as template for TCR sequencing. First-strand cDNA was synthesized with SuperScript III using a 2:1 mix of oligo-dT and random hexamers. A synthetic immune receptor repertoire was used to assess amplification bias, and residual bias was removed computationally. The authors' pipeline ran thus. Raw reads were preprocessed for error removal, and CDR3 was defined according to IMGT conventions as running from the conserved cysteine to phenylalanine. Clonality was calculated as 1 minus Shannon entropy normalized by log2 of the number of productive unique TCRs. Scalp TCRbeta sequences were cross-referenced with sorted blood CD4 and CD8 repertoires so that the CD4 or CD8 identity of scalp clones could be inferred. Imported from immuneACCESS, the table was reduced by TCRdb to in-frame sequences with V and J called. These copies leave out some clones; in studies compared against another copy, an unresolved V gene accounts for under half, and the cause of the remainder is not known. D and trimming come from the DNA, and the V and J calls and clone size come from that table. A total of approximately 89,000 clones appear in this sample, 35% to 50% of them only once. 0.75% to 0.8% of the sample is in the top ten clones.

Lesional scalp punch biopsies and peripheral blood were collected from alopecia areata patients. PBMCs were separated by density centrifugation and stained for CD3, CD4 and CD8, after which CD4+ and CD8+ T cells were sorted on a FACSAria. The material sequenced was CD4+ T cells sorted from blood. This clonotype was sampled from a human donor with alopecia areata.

CDR3 loop: CSVDGDSGQETQYF. The DNA sequence is given as TGCAGCGTCGATGGGGACAGCGGTCAAGAGACCCAGTACTTC. The sequence links TRBV29-1 to TRBJ2-5; 7 bases in the middle match TRBD1. The CDR3 holds 14 amino acids from the cysteine to the phenylalanine. This entry keeps only the CDR3 DNA: 42 bases, framed from base 1. V lost 6 bases and J lost 2 bases, and the count of bases not matched to a germline gene is 9. Taken from the germline V gene, the CDR1 and CDR2 loops are SQVTM and ANQGSEA.